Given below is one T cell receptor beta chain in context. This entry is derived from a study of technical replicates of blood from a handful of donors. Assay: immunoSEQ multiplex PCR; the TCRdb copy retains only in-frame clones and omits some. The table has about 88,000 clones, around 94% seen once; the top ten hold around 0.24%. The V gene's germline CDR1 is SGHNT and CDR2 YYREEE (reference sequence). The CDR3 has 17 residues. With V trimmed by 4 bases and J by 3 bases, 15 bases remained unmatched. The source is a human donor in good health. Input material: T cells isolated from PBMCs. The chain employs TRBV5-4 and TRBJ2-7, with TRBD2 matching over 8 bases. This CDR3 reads CASSREAGGDHNYEQYF. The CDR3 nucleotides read TGTGCCAGCAGCCGGGAGGCGGGGGGCGATCATAACTACGAGCAGTACTTC.